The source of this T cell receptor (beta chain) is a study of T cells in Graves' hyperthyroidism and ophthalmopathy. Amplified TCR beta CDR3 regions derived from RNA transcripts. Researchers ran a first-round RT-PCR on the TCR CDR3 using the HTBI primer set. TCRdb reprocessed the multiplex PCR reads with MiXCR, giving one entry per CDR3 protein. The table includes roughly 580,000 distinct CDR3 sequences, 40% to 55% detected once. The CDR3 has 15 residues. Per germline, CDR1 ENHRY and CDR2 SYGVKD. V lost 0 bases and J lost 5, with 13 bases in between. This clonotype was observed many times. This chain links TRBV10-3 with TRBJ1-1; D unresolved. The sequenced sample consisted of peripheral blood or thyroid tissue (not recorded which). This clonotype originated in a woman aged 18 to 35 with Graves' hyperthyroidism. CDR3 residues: CAISESKVGRTEAFF. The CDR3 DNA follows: TGTGCCATCAGTGAGTCGAAGGTAGGGCGGACTGAAGCTTTCTTT.